The rows below give T cell receptor beta chains drawn from one sample of a study of cytomegalovirus exposure and HLA in healthy donors. TCRdb keeps only in-frame clones here, not all; method: immunoSEQ multiplex PCR. The table lists roughly 67,000 clones, approximately 75% of them singletons, with approximately 8% in the top ten. Sample: PBMCs. These receptors all stem from a man aged 60 to 69 in good health and CMV-seropositive. The CDR3 runs from the conserved cysteine through the conserved F or W. The D gene is left open where the match is weak. Not every row has a clone size; where given, it reads once, few, many or a size class.

len	v_gene	j_gene	abundance	d_gene	CDR3nt	CDR3aa
13	TRBV7-9	TRBJ2-5	-	-	TGTGCCAGCAGCCCAGGGGCCCTGGGGACCCAGTACTTC	CASSPGALGTQYF
17	TRBV5-1	TRBJ2-1	-	TRBD2	TGCGCCAGCAGCCGACTAGCGGGAGCCAGCTCCTACAATGAGCAGTTCTTC	CASSRLAGASSYNEQFF
14	TRBV18	TRBJ1-5	-	-	TGTGCCAGCTCACCAGGGGGCGGCAATCAGCCCCAGCATTTT	CASSPGGGNQPQHF
13	TRBV5-1	TRBJ1-6	once	TRBD1	TGCGCCACACGACAGGGTGAAAATTCACCCCTCCACTTT	CATRQGENSPLHF
15	TRBV19	TRBJ2-1	-	-	TGTGCCAGTAGTACCACTTTCGGCTCCTACAATGAGCAGTTCTTC	CASSTTFGSYNEQFF
11	TRBV29-1	TRBJ2-7	-	-	TGCAGCGTTGGGAGCTCCTACGAGCAGTACTTC	CSVGSSYEQYF
15	TRBV5-5	TRBJ1-4	-	TRBD1	TGTGCCAGCAGCCGTCCCGGGACAGGGAGCGAAAAACTGTTTTTT	CASSRPGTGSEKLFF
14	TRBV2	TRBJ2-7	-	-	TGTGCCAGCAGTGATGATTTGCCGGTATACGAGCAGTACTTC	CASSDDLPVYEQYF
16	TRBV6-1	TRBJ1-2	few	-	TGTGCCAGCAGTGAGCCCAATAGGAGGGTTGGCTATGGCTACACCTTC	CASSEPNRRVGYGYTF
15	TRBV6-6	TRBJ1-4	-	TRBD1	TGTGCCAGCAGTTACTCGACAGGGAGAGATGAAAAACTGTTTTTT	CASSYSTGRDEKLFF
14	TRBV27	TRBJ2-3	-	-	TGTGCCAGCAAGCCGGCGGGCGGCACAGATACGCAGTATTTT	CASKPAGGTDTQYF
15	TRBV9	TRBJ2-1	-	TRBD2	TGTGCCAGCAGCGGTTCGTCGGGACTAGCGGGAGCAATGTTCTTC	CASSGSSGLAGAMFF
14	TRBV5-1	TRBJ2-7	-	-	TGCGCCAGCAGCTTGGGGCAGGCTTCCTACGAGCAGTACTTC	CASSLGQASYEQYF
14	TRBV7-9	TRBJ1-1	-	-	TGTGCCAGCAGCTTAGGGCAAACCAACACTGAAGCTTTCTTT	CASSLGQTNTEAFF
11	TRBV29-1	TRBJ1-2	-	-	TGCAGCGTTGAGGCAGGGAACGGCTACACCTTC	CSVEAGNGYTF
16	TRBV11-3	TRBJ1-1	-	-	TGTGCCAGCAGCCGTCCTGCGGGCCAGATGAACACTGAAGCTTTCTTT	CASSRPAGQMNTEAFF
14	TRBV6-4	TRBJ2-1	-	-	TGTGCCATCATCCTAGCGAGCGGGTGTAATGAGCAGTTCTTC	CAIILASGCNEQFF
15	TRBV6-1	TRBJ1-5	few	-	TGTGCCAGCAGGTTACCGACAGAAAACAATCAGCCCCAGCATTTT	CASRLPTENNQPQHF
14	TRBV6-1	TRBJ1-1	once	TRBD1	TGTGCCAGCAGTGAACAGGGGGCGGACACTGAAGCTTTCTTT	CASSEQGADTEAFF
15	TRBV25-1	TRBJ1-4	-	TRBD1	TGTGCCAGCGGGGACAGGGAATTGACTAATGAAAAACTGTTTTTT	CASGDRELTNEKLFF
15	TRBV5-1	TRBJ2-3	-	-	TGCGCCAGCAGCTCCCGCGGTGCAACCACAGATACGCAGTATTTT	CASSSRGATTDTQYF
18	TRBV10-1	TRBJ2-3	-	TRBD2	TGCGCCAGCAGTGAGTCTCAGTCTAGCGCTAGCGGGGGGGATACGCAGTATTTT	CASSESQSSASGGDTQYF
15	TRBV5-4	TRBJ1-4	-	-	TGTGCCAGCAGCTTGGCGGGGGGAACTAATGAAAAACTGTTTTTT	CASSLAGGTNEKLFF
12	TRBV7-2	TRBJ1-4	-	-	TGTGCCAGCAGCACCACGACAGGTTTACTGTTTTTT	CASSTTTGLLFF
15	TRBV11-2	TRBJ2-2	-	TRBD2	TGTGCCAGCAGATCCGGGACTAGTATTCCCGGGGAGCTGTTTTTT	CASRSGTSIPGELFF
14	TRBV29-1	TRBJ2-7	-	TRBD2	TGCAGCGTTGGGGGACTAGTAGGTTCCTACGAGCAGTACTTC	CSVGGLVGSYEQYF
16	TRBV5-8	TRBJ1-1	-	-	TGTGCCAGCCTATTCCCGCCAGGGTACGTGAATACTGAAGCTTTCTTT	CASLFPPGYVNTEAFF
14	TRBV6-1	TRBJ2-7	-	TRBD2	TGTGCCAGCAGTGACCTAGCGGGGTCCTACGAGCAGTACTTC	CASSDLAGSYEQYF
15	TRBV2	TRBJ2-7	-	TRBD2	TGTGCCAGCAAGGGCGGGGCTAGCGGACTTTACGAGCAGTACTTC	CASKGGASGLYEQYF
15	TRBV11-2	TRBJ2-3	-	-	TGTGCCAGCAGCCCGATCCGTGGGGGGACAGATACGCAGTATTTT	CASSPIRGGTDTQYF
14	TRBV5-1	TRBJ2-2	-	TRBD1	TGCGCCAGCAGCGATACAGGGGGCTTCGGGGAGCTGTTTTTT	CASSDTGGFGELFF
13	TRBV27	TRBJ2-5	-	-	TGTGCCAGCACTTTTAGGGGTTTTGAGACCCAGTACTTC	CASTFRGFETQYF
13	TRBV5-1	TRBJ1-1	-	-	TGCGCCAGCAGGACGGGGACTTTAGCTGAAGCTTTCTTT	CASRTGTLAEAFF
13	TRBV11-3	TRBJ2-1	-	-	TGTGCCAGCAGCTTTGGGCCAAACAATGAGCAGTTCTTC	CASSFGPNNEQFF
18	TRBV27	TRBJ2-3	once	TRBD2	TGTGCCAGCAGTACGATGCCTTGGACTAGTCAGTTCGGGAATACGCAGTATTTT	CASSTMPWTSQFGNTQYF
16	TRBV6-5	TRBJ2-1	-	TRBD2	TGTGCCAGCAGTTACTCGGTAGCGGGGAGTAACAATGAGCAGTTCTTC	CASSYSVAGSNNEQFF
16	TRBV5-6	TRBJ1-1	-	-	TGTGCCAGCAGCTTGATTGGTAGAGGGCGGGACACTGAAGCTTTCTTT	CASSLIGRGRDTEAFF
15	TRBV2	TRBJ1-2	-	TRBD1	TGTGCCAGCAGTGAAGACCGACAGGGCCCGTATGGCTACACCTTC	CASSEDRQGPYGYTF
14	TRBV7-9	TRBJ2-7	-	-	TGTTCCAGCAGCTTGTACGTAGCCCCCTACGAGCAGTACTTC	CSSSLYVAPYEQYF
14	TRBV7-9	TRBJ1-2	few	TRBD1	TGTGCCAGCAGCTTTGACAGGGGGTATGGTGGCTACACCTTC	CASSFDRGYGGYTF
13	TRBV5-4	TRBJ2-7	-	-	TGTGCCAGCAGCTCCCGAAGAGAGGGCGAGCAGTACTTC	CASSSRREGEQYF
11	TRBV29-1	TRBJ2-7	-	-	TGCAGCGTTGAAGATGTCAACGAGCAGTACTTC	CSVEDVNEQYF
14	TRBV10-3	TRBJ1-1	-	-	TGTGCCACCCGCGGTGGGGGCGAGGGCACTGAAGCTTTCTTT	CATRGGGEGTEAFF
15	TRBV6-5	TRBJ2-7	-	-	TGTGCCAGCAGTTACGGGGGTCAGGGGCTCTTCGAGCAGTACTTC	CASSYGGQGLFEQYF
14	TRBV6-5	TRBJ1-1	-	-	TGTGCCAGCAGTTACTCGATGCGGGGGACTGAAGCTTTCTTT	CASSYSMRGTEAFF
14	TRBV7-9	TRBJ1-6	-	-	TGTGCCAGCAGCGCACAGGGAAATGCCTCACCCCTCCACTTT	CASSAQGNASPLHF
14	TRBV18	TRBJ2-5	-	-	TGTGCCAGCTCACGACAGCAAGGGCAAGAGACCCAGTACTTC	CASSRQQGQETQYF
14	TRBV6-5	TRBJ2-1	-	TRBD2	TGTGCCAGCAAAAGGCTAGCGGGACAGAATGAGCAGTTCTTC	CASKRLAGQNEQFF
12	TRBV7-9	TRBJ2-3	-	-	TGTGCCAGCAGCTCGCAGACAGATACGCAGTATTTT	CASSSQTDTQYF
12	TRBV9	TRBJ2-3	-	TRBD2	TGTGCCAGCGGGAGGGCCACAGATACACAGTATTTT	CASGRATDTQYF
13	TRBV18	TRBJ1-2	-	-	TGTGCCAGCTCACCAGAGACAGCCTATGGCTACACCTTC	CASSPETAYGYTF
18	TRBV7-7	TRBJ2-2	-	-	TGTGCTAGCAGCTCCCTTAGGGGGCGGGAGGTCCCCACCGGGGAGCTGTTTTTT	CASSSLRGREVPTGELFF
15	TRBV6-1	TRBJ2-1	-	TRBD2	TGTGCCAGCAGGGCTAGCGGGAGGGGTTACAATGAGCAGTTCTTC	CASRASGRGYNEQFF
14	TRBV6-5	TRBJ2-7	-	TRBD1	TGTGCCAGCAGTAAGAGACAGGGCCCCTACGAGCAGTACTTC	CASSKRQGPYEQYF
13	TRBV5-4	TRBJ2-4	-	-	TGTGCCAGCACAGACAGAAATTCAAACATTCAGTACTTC	CASTDRNSNIQYF
12	TRBV2	TRBJ2-3	-	-	TGTGTCCTGGAGGGGGCAACAGATACGCAGTATTTT	CVLEGATDTQYF
14	TRBV18	TRBJ2-7	once	TRBD2	TGTGCCAGCTCACCACCGGGGAGGGCCCACGAGCAGTACTTC	CASSPPGRAHEQYF